Reported below is one TCR beta chain. This table comes from immunoSEQ multiplex PCR, and its TCRdb copy is limited to in-frame clones, with some not included. This table holds about 380,000 clones, around 84% found once. This sample was included in a study of blood T cell repertoires in COVID-19. As for the study in general: COVID-19 samples from acute and convalescent phases originated in the United States, Italy and Spain.

The CDR3 has 12 residues. Germline V gene lookup returns CDR1 MDHEN and CDR2 SYDVKM. The V and J ends lost 8 bases and 6 bases respectively, with 13 bases between them. The sequenced material came from peripheral blood. The clonotype was recovered from a human donor with acute or convalescent COVID-19. The donor label of this sample is uncertain. The V and J genes are TRBV28 and TRBJ1-2, with D uncertain. The CDR3 reads CASGATPHGYTF. The CDR3 DNA reads TGTGCCAGCGGAGCTACCCCACATGGCTACACCTTC.